These 4 T cell receptor beta chains came from one sample sequenced in a study of spatial heterogeneity in lung cancer. The time point is: blood at routine non-recurrence follow-up after resection. TCRdb called the 5' RACE reads again in MiXCR, with one record for every CDR3 protein. The repertoire holds some 41,000 distinct CDR3 sequences, with about 10% as singletons. Sample: PBMCs, taken at follow-up. Source of these receptors: a female donor with early-stage non-small cell lung cancer.

The chain combines TRBV29-1 with TRBJ1-2, with D perhaps TRBD1 (5 bases). CDR1 SQVTM and CDR2 ANQGSEA come from the germline V gene. V was clipped by 6 bases and J by 0 bases, with 11 bases between them. CDR3 length: 13 amino acids. The chain's CDR3 is CSVRQSPNYGYTF. CDR3 DNA sequence: TGCAGCGTCCGACAGTCACCTAACTATGGCTACACCTTC.

The gene calls are TRBV6-6 and TRBJ1-5; TRBD1 aligns across 10 bases. Germline CDR1 is MNHNY and CDR2 is SVGAGI (reference sequence). V was pared by 9 bases and J by 4 bases, with 6 bases of the junction left unmatched. The CDR3 has 14 amino acids. The CDR3: CASTGTGDNQPQHF. The CDR3 bases are TGTGCCAGTACCGGGACAGGGGATAATCAGCCCCAGCATTTT.

V gene TRBV29-1 combines with J gene TRBJ2-1; D might be TRBD2 (5 bases). V dropped 4 bases and J dropped 2 bases, with 12 bases sitting between them. The CDR3 covers 14 residues. Germline V gene sequence: CDR1 SQVTM, CDR2 ANQGSEA. CDR3 sequence (DNA): TGCAGCGTTGTCGGCGGGTGGGCCTACAATGAGCAGTTCTTC. Translation gives CSVVGGWAYNEQFF.

The table lists this clonotype with a few counts. V and J are TRBV15 and TRBJ2-1; TRBD1 matches 7 bases. The CDR3 totals 15 residues. Germline V gives CDR1 LNHNV, CDR2 YYDKDF (reference sequence). V shed 5 bases, J shed 0 bases, and the junction held 4 bases outside the gene matches. The CDR3 region is CATSQGQSSYNEQFF. In nucleotides, the CDR3 is TGTGCCACCAGCCAGGGACAGAGCTCCTACAATGAGCAGTTCTTC.